The text below deals with one T cell receptor (beta chain). The J segment lost 13 bases and the V segment lost 6 bases, leaving 10 bases of the junction unmatched. Germline values: CDR1 MDHEN, CDR2 SYDVKM. The CDR3 has 14 residues. This entry belongs to a study of OX40 agonist ivuxolimab in advanced cancers. Across the study: Three patients showed partial responses: one hepatocellular carcinoma and two cutaneous melanoma cases.

Assay used: immunoSEQ multiplex PCR; TCRdb lists only in-frame clones, some missing. The sample includes about 49,000 clones, more than 70% of them seen just once. This sequence was found in an adult with an advanced solid tumor such as melanoma, head and neck, liver or kidney cancer. The chain recombines TRBV28 with TRBJ1-6; 9 positions match TRBD1. The sample in question was CD4+ or CD8+ T cells sorted from blood, obtained in a trial of the OX40 agonist ivuxolimab. The CDR3 spells CASRLPGQGWPLHF. The CDR3 nucleotides are TGTGCCAGCAGGCTGCCGGGACAGGGATGGCCCCTCCACTTT.